This T cell receptor (beta chain) appears in the sequencing data of a study of shared clonotypes between healthy human individuals. Germline V lookup: CDR1 MNHEY, CDR2 SMNVEV (reference sequence). V gave up 6 bases and J gave up 11 bases, with 22 bases separating them. The CDR3 extends over 14 amino acids. Only in-frame clones appear in the TCRdb table, and some are missing; sequencing was by immunoSEQ multiplex PCR. The repertoire holds approximately 530,000 clones, approximately 95% seen once, with approximately 0.067% in the top ten. This rearrangement joins TRBV27 to TRBJ2-5; tentatively, D is TRBD2 (5 bases). The sequenced sample consisted of naive CD4+ T cells sorted from blood. Indicated subset: CD45RA+ positively selected. The receptor was isolated from a woman younger than 45 in good health. CDR3 region: CASRSELGQREQYF. For the CDR3, the DNA is TGTGCCAGCAGATCAGAACTAGGGCAGAGGGAGCAGTACTTC.